A selection of T cell receptor beta chains follows, all from one sample in a study of blood T cell repertoires in COVID-19. Clones were read by immunoSEQ multiplex PCR, and TCRdb kept only the in-frame ones, dropping some. The sample consists of 300,000 to 350,000 clones, around 90% of them appearing once. Sequenced material: peripheral blood. The receptor set was obtained from a man younger than 35 with active or convalescent COVID-19. The conserved cysteine and the conserved F or W are not part of the CDR3 here. The D gene is left open where the match is weak. Clone size is stated in some rows and not others, as once, few, many or a class when expanded.

abundance | d_gene | v_gene | CDR3aa
- | - | TRBV7-9 | ASSFVQDTQY
- | - | TRBV19 | ASRPGNTEAF
- | - | TRBV7-9 | ASSMGVGGYT
- | TRBD2 | TRBV5-4 | ASSFRLAGTTDTQY
- | - | TRBV7-8 | ASSLRQGSGYTEAF
- | - | TRBV6-5 | ASRRTGYNSPLH
- | - | TRBV4-3 | ASSQVTGDGEDTQY
few | TRBD2 | TRBV7-9 | ASSWEGETQY
- | - | TRBV3-1/TRBV3-2 | ASSPGLPYEQY
- | - | TRBV29-1 | SAAPGFGNTEAF
- | - | TRBV18 | ASSPTPGNQPQH
- | - | TRBV19 | ASSPLGLNTEAF
- | TRBD1 | TRBV5-4 | ASSLGVGDRGLSEAF
- | TRBD1 | TRBV11-2 | ASSLTQGAYEQY
- | - | TRBV3-1/TRBV3-2 | ASSQGRTRTGTEAF
- | - | TRBV28 | ASSPWRGGGTEAF
- | TRBD2 | TRBV4-1 | ASSQLAGGLQETQY
- | - | TRBV27 | ASTAGKWSPLH
- | TRBD1 | TRBV5-1 | ASSFTTSTGVKTYEQY
- | - | TRBV14 | ASSQDNFGLAQETQY
- | TRBD1 | TRBV5-6 | ASSSGGDTQY
- | - | TRBV20-1 | SSPQIYGYT
- | - | TRBV6-1 | ASSEDRIGSPLH
- | TRBD2 | TRBV5-5 | ASMVVAGIYEQF
- | TRBD1 | TRBV20-1 | SASRGDGYT
- | - | TRBV28 | ASSFTGLGNEQF
- | TRBD2 | TRBV5-1 | ASSGGLAGYNEQF